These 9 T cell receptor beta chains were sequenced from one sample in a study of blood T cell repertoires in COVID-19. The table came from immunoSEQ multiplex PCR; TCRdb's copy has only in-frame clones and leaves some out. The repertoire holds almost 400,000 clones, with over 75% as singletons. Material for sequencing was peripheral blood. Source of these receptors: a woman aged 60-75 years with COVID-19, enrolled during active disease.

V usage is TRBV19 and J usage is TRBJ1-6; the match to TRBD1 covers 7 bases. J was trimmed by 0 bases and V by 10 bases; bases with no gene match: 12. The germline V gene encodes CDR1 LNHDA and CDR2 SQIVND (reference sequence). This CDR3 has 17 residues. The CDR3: CATQGGAGGSYNSPLHF. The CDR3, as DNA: TGTGCCACCCAAGGAGGGGCAGGGGGCTCCTATAATTCACCCCTCCACTTT.

Written as DNA, the CDR3 is TGCGCCAGCAGGGCTCCCGGGGTGGGATACAATGAGCAGTTCTTC. This translates into CASRAPGVGYNEQFF. V is TRBV4-1 and J is TRBJ2-1, with D perhaps TRBD2 (5 bases). This CDR3 spans 15 amino acids. Germline V gene data show CDR1 as MGHRA and CDR2 as YSYEKL. Trimming cost V 6 bases and J 4 bases, with 16 bases left between them.

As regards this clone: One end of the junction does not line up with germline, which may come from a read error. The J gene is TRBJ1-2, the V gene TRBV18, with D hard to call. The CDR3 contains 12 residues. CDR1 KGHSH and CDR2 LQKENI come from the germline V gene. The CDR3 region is CASSPTLVRSMF. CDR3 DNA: TGTGCCAGCTCACCAACGTTGGTGAGGTCCATGTTC.

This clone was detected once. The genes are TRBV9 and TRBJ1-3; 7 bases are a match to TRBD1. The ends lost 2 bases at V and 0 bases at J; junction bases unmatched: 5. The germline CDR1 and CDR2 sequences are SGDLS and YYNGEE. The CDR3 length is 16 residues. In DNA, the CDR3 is TGTGCCAGCAGCGTTTCAGGGGGTGGCTCTGGAAACACCATATATTTT. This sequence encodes CASSVSGGGSGNTIYF.

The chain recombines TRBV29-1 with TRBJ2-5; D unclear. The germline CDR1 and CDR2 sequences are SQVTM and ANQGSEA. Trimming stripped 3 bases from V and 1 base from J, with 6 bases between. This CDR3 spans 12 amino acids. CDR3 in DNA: TGCAGCGTTGACCCCGGCCAAGAGACCCAGTACTTC. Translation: CSVDPGQETQYF.

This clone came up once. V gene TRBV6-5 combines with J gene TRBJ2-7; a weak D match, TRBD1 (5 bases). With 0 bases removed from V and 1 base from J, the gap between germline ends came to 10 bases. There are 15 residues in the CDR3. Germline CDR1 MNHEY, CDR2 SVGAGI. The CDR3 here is CASSYSSQGSYEQYF. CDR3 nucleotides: TGTGCCAGCAGTTACTCGAGTCAGGGATCCTACGAGCAGTACTTC.

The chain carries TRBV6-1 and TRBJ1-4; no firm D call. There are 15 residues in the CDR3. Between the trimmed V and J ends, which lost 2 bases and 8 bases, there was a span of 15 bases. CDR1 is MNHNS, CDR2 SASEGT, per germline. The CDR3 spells CASSELGRETEKLFF. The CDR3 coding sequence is TGTGCCAGCAGTGAACTCGGGAGGGAAACAGAAAAACTGTTTTTT.

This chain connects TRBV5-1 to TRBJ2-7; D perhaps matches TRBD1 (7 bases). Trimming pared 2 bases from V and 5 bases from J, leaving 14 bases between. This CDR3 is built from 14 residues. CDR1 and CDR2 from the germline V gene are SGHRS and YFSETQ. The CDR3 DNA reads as TGCGCCAGCAGCTTCGCCAGGGGGGTCGACGAGCAGTACTTC. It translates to CASSFARGVDEQYF.

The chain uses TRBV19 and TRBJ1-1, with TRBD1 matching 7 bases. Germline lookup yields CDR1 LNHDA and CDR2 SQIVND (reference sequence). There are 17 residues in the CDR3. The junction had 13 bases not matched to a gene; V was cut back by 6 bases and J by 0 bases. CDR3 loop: CASRKPGQTMMNTEAFF. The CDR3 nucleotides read TGTGCCAGTAGGAAACCGGGACAGACAATGATGAACACTGAAGCTTTCTTT.